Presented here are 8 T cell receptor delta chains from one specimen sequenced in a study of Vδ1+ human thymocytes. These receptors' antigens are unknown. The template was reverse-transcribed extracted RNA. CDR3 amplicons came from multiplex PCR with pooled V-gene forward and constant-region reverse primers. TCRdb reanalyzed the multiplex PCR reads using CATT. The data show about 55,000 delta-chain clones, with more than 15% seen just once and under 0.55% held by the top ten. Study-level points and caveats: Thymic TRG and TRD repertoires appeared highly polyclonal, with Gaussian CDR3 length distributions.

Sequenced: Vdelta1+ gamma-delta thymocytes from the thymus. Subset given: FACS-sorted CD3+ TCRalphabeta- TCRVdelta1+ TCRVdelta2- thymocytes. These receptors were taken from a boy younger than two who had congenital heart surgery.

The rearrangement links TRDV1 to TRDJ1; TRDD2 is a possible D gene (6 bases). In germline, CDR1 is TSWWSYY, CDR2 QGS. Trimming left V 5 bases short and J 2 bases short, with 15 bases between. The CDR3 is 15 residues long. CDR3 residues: CALGPLLRSTDKLIF. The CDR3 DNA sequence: TGTGCTCTTGGGCCCCTCCTACGCTCAACCGATAAACTCATCTTT.

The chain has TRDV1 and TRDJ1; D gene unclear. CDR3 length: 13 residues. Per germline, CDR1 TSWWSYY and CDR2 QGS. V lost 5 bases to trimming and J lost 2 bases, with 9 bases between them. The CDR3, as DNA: TGTGCTCTTGGGAACGTGGGTACCGATAAACTCATCTTT. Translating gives CALGNVGTDKLIF.

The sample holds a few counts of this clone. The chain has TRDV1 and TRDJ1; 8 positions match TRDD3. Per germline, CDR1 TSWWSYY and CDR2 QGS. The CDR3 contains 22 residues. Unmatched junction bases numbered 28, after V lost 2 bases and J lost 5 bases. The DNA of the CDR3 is TGTGCTCTTGGGGAAGCACTTCCTGAACACACTTTTACTGGGGGCCCCGGGGATAAACTCATCTTT. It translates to CALGEALPEHTFTGGPGDKLIF.

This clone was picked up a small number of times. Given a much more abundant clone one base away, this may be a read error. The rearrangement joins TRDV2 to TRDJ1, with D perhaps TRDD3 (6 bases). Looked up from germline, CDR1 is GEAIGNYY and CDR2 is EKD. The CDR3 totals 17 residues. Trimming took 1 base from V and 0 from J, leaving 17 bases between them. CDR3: CACDTPGDTYYTDKLIF. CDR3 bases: TGTGCCTGTGACACTCCTGGGGACACCTACTACACCGATAAACTCATCTTT.

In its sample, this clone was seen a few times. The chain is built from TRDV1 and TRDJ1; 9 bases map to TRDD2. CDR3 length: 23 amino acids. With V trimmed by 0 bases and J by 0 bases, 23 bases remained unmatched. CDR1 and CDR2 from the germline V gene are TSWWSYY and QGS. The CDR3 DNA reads TGTGCTCTTGGGGAACTCCACCTTCCTACTGGACGTGGGGGACCCCTTTACACCGATAAACTCATCTTT. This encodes CALGELHLPTGRGGPLYTDKLIF.

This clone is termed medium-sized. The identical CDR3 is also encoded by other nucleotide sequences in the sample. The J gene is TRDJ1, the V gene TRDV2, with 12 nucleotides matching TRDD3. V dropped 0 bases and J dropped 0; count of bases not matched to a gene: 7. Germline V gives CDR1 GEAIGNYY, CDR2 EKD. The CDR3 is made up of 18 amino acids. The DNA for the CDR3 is TGTGCCTGTGACACCGTACTGGGGGATACCTGGTACACCGATAAACTCATCTTT. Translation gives CACDTVLGDTWYTDKLIF.

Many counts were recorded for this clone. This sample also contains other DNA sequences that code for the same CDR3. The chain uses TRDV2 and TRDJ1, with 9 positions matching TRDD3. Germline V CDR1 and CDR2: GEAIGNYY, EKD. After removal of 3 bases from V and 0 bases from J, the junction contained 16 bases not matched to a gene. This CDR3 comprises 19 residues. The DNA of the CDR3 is TGTGCCTGTGACCCCGGGGCCCCTCGTTACTGGGGGAACACCGATAAACTCATCTTT. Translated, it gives CACDPGAPRYWGNTDKLIF.

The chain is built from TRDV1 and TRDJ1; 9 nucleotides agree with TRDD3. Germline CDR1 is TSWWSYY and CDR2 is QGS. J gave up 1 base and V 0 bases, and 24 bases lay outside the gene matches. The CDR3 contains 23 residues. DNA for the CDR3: TGTGCTCTTGGGGAACTAGGGATCCTACCCCTAGGCTGTACTGGGGGACGCACCGATAAACTCATCTTT. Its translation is CALGELGILPLGCTGGRTDKLIF.